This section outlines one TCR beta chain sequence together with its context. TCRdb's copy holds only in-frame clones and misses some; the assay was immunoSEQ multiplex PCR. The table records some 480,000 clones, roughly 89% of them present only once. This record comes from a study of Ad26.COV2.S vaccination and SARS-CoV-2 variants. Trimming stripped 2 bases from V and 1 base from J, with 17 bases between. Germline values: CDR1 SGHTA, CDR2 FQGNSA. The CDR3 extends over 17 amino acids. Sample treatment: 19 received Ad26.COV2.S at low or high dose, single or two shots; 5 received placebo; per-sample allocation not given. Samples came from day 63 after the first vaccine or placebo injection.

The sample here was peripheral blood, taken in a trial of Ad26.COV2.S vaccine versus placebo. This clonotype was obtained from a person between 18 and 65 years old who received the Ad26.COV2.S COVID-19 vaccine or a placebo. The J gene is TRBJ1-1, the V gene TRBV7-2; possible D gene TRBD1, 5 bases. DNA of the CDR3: TGTGCCAGCAGCTTAAATCTCGTCCTTGGGGGGAACACTGAAGCTTTCTTT. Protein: CASSLNLVLGGNTEAFF. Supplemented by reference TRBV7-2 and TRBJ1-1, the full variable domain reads GAGVSQSPSNKVTEKGKDVELRCDPISGHTALYWYRQSLGQGLEFLIYFQGNSAPDKSGLPSDRFSAERTGGSVSTLTIQRTQQEDSAVYLCASSLNLVLGGNTEAFFGQGTRLTVV.